The entry below describes one T cell receptor beta chain. A junction boundary mismatches the germline segment, possibly from a read error. This record comes from a study of T cell changes during pregnancy in multiple sclerosis. The CDR3 totals 14 residues. CDR1 is SGHTA, CDR2 FQGTGA, per germline. The method was immunoSEQ multiplex PCR; TCRdb's version includes in-frame clones alone and lacks a portion of them. The sample contains 40,000 to 60,000 clones, around 92% of which appear only once. Source: CD4+ T cells from peripheral blood mononuclear cells, taken in the third trimester of pregnancy. The rearrangement links TRBV7-3 to TRBJ2-5; 10 positions match TRBD2. This TCR was recovered from a female donor with multiple sclerosis, enrolled in a pregnancy study. The CDR3 DNA is TGTGCCAGCAGCTCCGGTGCTAGCGGGGGACCACTGGACTTC. It translates to CASSSGASGGPLDF.